The following is a T cell receptor (beta chain) sequence with its context. The source of the sample is a study of blood T cell repertoires in COVID-19. Overall study: Donors in the United States, Italy and Spain gave samples during acute or convalescent COVID-19. Sources were T cells, B-cell-depleted T cells, or PBMCs; the material itself was cDNA or gDNA.

The CDR3 has 16 amino acids. V was trimmed by 0 bases and J by 1 base, leaving 11 bases between them. The germline gives CDR1 SGHDT, CDR2 YYEEEE. The authors' processing: For nucleated cells, counts were estimated from reference gene primer amplification. Profiled with immunoSEQ multiplex PCR; TCRdb holds only in-frame clones, not every one. V, J and clone size derive from that table, while D and trimming were established from the DNA sequence. The sample consists of around 170,000 clones, about 80% of them appearing once. The sequenced sample consisted of peripheral blood. This TCR derives from a man in his 70s who had recovered from COVID-19. The gene calls are TRBV5-6 and TRBJ1-5; D perhaps matches TRBD1 (5 bases). The CDR3 DNA sequence: TGTGCCAGCAGCTTGGGTGCAGGGCGGAGCAATCAGCCCCAGCATTTT. This sequence encodes CASSLGAGRSNQPQHF.